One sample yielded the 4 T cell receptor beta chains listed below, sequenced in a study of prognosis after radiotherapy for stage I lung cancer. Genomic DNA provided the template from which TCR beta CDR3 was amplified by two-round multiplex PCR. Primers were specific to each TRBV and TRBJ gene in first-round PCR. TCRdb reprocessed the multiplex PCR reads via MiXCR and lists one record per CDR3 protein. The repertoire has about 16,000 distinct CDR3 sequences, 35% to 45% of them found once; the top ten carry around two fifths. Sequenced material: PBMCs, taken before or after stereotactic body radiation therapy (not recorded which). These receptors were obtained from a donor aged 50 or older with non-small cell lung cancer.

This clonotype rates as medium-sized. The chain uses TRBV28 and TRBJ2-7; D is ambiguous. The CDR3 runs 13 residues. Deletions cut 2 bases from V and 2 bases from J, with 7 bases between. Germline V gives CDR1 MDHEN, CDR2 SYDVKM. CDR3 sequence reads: CASSLPETYEQYF. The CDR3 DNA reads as TGTGCCAGCAGTTTACCCGAGACCTACGAGCAGTACTTC.

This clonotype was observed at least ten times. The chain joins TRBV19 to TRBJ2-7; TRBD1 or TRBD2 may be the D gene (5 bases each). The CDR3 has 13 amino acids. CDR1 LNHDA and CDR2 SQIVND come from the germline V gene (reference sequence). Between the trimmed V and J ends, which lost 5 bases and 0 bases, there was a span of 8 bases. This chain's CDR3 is CASSRDVSYEQYF. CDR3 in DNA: TGTGCCAGTAGTCGGGACGTCTCCTACGAGCAGTACTTC.

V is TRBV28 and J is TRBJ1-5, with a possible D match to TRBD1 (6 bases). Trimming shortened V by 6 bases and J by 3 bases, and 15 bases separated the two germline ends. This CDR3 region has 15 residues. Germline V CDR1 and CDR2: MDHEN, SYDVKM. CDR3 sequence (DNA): TGTGCCAGCAGGGTGCCACAGGGTACCAATCAGCCCCAGCATTTT. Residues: CASRVPQGTNQPQHF. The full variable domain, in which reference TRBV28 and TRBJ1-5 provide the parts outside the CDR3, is DVKVTQSSRYLVKRTGEKVFLECVQDMDHENMFWYRQDPGLGLRLIYFSYDVKMKEKGDIPEGYSVSREKKERFSLILESASTNQTSMYLCASRVPQGTNQPQHFGDGTRLSIL.

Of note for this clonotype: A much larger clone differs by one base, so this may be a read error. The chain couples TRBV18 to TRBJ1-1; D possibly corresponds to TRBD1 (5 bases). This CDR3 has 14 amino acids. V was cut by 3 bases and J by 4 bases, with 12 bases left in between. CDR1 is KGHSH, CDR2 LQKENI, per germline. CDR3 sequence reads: CASSPGGEITEAFF. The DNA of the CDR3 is TGTGCCAGCTCACCGGGGGGGGAGATCACTGAAGCTTTCTTT.